This T cell receptor (beta chain) was sequenced during a study of blood T cell repertoires in COVID-19. Study information: Samples of COVID-19 (acute and convalescent) were obtained from the United States, Italy and Spain. From T cells, B-cell-depleted T cells, or PBMCs came the material, which was cDNA or gDNA.

Methods used by the authors: Estimation of nucleated cell counts relied on the amplification of reference gene primers. Sequenced by immunoSEQ multiplex PCR; TCRdb stores in-frame clones only, minus some. D and trimming come from the DNA, and the V and J calls and clone size come from that table. The sample includes about 70,000 clones, 65% to 90% of them seen just once. The sample taken for sequencing was peripheral blood. This sequence was found in a woman in her fifties or sixties with acute or convalescent COVID-19.

The CDR3 protein is CASSIIVQGGTEAFF. CDR3 coding DNA: TGTGCCAGTAGTATAATCGTCCAGGGAGGGACTGAAGCTTTCTTT. J is TRBJ1-1 and V is TRBV19, with a weak D call TRBD1 (5 bases). Germline V gives CDR1 LNHDA, CDR2 SQIVND (reference sequence). The CDR3 is made up of 15 amino acids. V lost 2 bases and J 5 bases, leaving 15 bases between the germline ends.